The clone carrying this TCR beta chain came up a few times. Its antigen is unknown. This sample was taken from a study of cytomegalovirus exposure and HLA in healthy donors. In the study overall: One earlier analysis, a look at 150 million to 200 million T cells, found approximately 120 million unique TCR beta sequences. General study findings and limits: Most sequenced TCRs were rare (though some public TCRs occurred in many donors). Earlier analysis yielded a pattern in which most TCR beta V segments were productive about 90% or about 30% of the time.

There are 16 residues in the CDR3. Germline assignment: CDR1 SGHTA and CDR2 FQGNSA. With V trimmed by 2 bases and J by 6 bases, 8 bases remained unmatched. Both 60 Vbeta primers and 13 Jbeta primers went into the PCR. This table comes from immunoSEQ multiplex PCR, and its TCRdb copy is limited to in-frame clones, with some not included. The sample has fewer than 200,000 clones; roughly 81% are singletons. The TCR comes from a man younger than 35 in good health and CMV-seropositive. The sequenced sample consisted of PBMCs. The genes are TRBV7-2 and TRBJ1-5, with 9 positions matching TRBD1. The DNA of the CDR3 is TGTGCCAGCAGCTTACACACAGGGGGCCAAGGTCAGCCCCAGCATTTT. Protein sequence: CASSLHTGGQGQPQHF.